This T cell receptor (beta chain) was recovered during a study of glioma-infiltrating T cells. To note about this clonotype: It is unclear where the CDR3 begins or ends on the DNA, so no DNA is shown, and the CDR3 is as TCRdb lists it.

Germline V gives CDR1 SGHTA, CDR2 FQGNSA. The CDR3 has 21 amino acids, counting both end residues. Amplification of TCR alpha and beta CDR3 regions from RNA used iRepertoire nested multiplex PCR. TCRdb re-analysed the multiplex PCR reads in MiXCR, keeping a single row per CDR3 protein. The sample includes tens of thousands of distinct CDR3 sequences, roughly 37% of them seen just once. The V gene is TRBV7-2, the J gene TRBJ2-7; whether TRBD2, the table's D call, matches the DNA was not checked. This TCR was sampled from a human donor with low-grade glioma or glioblastoma, undergoing nonglioma brain surgery, or in good health (not recorded which). Sequenced material: glioma tissue, nonneoplastic brain tissue, or PBMCs (not recorded which). This CDR3 is CASSFYICSAVPQGRYYEQYF.